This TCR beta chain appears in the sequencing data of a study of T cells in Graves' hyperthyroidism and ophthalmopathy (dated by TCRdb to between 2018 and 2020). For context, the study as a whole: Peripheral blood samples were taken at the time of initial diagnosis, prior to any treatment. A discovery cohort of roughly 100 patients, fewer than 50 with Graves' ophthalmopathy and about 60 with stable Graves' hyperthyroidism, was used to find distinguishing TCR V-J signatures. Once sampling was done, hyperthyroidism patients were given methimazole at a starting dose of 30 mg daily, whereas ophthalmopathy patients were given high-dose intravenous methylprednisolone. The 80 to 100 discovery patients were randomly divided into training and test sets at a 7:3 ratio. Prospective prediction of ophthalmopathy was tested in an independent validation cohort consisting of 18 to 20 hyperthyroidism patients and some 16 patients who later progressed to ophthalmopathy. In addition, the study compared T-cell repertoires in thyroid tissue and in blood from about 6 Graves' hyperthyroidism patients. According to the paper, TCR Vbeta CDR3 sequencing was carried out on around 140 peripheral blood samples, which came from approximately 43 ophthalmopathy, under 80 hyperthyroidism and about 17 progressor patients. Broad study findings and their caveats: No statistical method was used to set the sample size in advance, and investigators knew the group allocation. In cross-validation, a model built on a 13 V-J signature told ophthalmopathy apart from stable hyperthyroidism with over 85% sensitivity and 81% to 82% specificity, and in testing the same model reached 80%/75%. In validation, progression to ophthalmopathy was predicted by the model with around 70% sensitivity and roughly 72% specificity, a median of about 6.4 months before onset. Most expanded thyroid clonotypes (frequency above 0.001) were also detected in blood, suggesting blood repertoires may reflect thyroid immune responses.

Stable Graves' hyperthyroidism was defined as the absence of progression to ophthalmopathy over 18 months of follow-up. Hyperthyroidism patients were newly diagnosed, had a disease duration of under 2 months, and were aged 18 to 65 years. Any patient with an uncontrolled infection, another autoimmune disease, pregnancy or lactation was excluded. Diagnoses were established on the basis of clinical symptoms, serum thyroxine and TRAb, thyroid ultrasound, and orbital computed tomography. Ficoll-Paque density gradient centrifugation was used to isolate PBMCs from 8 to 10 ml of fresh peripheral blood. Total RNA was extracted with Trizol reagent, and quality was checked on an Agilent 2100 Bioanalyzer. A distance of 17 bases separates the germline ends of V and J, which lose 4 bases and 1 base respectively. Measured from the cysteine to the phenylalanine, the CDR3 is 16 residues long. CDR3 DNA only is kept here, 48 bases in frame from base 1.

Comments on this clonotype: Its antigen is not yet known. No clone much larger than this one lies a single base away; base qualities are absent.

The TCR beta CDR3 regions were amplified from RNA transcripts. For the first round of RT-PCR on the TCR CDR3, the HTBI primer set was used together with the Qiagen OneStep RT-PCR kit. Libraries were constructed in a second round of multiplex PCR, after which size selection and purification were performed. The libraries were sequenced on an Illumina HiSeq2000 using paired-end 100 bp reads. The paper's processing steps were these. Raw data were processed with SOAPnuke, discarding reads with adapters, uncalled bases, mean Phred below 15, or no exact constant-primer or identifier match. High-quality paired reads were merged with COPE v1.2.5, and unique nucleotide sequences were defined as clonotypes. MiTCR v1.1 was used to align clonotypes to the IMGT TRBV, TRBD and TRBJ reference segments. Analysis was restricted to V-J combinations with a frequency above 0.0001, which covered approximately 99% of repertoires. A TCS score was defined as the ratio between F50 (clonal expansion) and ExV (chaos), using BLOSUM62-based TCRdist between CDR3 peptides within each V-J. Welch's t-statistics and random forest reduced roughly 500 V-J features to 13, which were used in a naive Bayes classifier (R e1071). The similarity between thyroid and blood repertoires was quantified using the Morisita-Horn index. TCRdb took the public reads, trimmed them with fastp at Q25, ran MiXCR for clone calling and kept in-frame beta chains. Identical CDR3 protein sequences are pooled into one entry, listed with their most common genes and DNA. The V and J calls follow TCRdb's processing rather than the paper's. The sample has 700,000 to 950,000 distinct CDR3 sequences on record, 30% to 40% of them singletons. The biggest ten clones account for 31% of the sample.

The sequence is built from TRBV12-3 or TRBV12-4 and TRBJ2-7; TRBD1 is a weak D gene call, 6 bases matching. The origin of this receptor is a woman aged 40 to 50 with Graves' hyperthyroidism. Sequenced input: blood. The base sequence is TGTGCCAGCAGTTACCAAAGTGGCAGGGGTTCCTACGAGCAGTACTTC. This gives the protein CASSYQSGRGSYEQYF.